This T cell receptor (beta chain) originates from a study of blood T cell repertoires in COVID-19. For the study at large: Samples taken during acute and convalescent COVID-19 were collected in the United States, Italy and Spain.

The V and J ends lost 3 bases and 8 bases, in that order; junction bases with no gene match: 7. Germline CDR1 reads MDHEN; CDR2 reads SYDVKM. This CDR3 contains 16 residues. The assay was immunoSEQ multiplex PCR, and TCRdb's table has in-frame clones only and misses some. The table shows some 160,000 clones, with approximately 86% occurring only once. The specimen was peripheral blood. The chain is built from TRBV28 and TRBJ1-4, with 12 bases lining up with TRBD1. The receptor was derived from a woman over 75 with COVID-19, enrolled during active disease. The CDR3 DNA is TGTGCCAGCAGTTTGGGGACAGGGGGCGGTCACGAAAAACTGTTTTTT. Translating it yields CASSLGTGGGHEKLFF.